These 3 T cell receptor beta chains were sequenced from one sample in a study of OX40 agonist ivuxolimab in advanced cancers. Clones were sequenced by immunoSEQ multiplex PCR, and TCRdb holds only the in-frame ones, with some missing. Of about 83,000 clones in the sample, about nine tenths were seen once. The specimen was CD4+ or CD8+ T cells sorted from blood, collected in a trial of the OX40 agonist ivuxolimab. Source of these receptors: an adult with an advanced solid tumor such as melanoma, head and neck, liver or kidney cancer.

V gene TRBV7-6 combines with J gene TRBJ1-6, with D hard to call. The CDR3 has 16 residues. The V end was cut by 1 base, the J end by 8 bases, with 15 bases between. Germline CDR1 and CDR2: SGHVS and FNYEAQ. CDR3 sequence reads: CASSLETEAGYSPLHF. The CDR3 bases are TGTGCCAGCAGCTTAGAAACAGAAGCCGGGTATTCACCCCTCCACTTT.

The V and J genes are TRBV6-6 and TRBJ2-7; D is ambiguous. The CDR3 totals 15 residues. V shed 0 bases and J shed 2 bases, with 11 bases lying between them. The germline CDR1 and CDR2 sequences are MNHNY and SVGAGI (reference sequence). This CDR3 reads CASSYSFDKPYEQYF. CDR3 bases: TGTGCCAGCAGTTACTCCTTCGACAAACCCTACGAGCAGTACTTC.

The chain has TRBV5-6 and TRBJ2-7; TRBD2 is a possible D gene (6 bases). Germline loops: CDR1 SGHDT, CDR2 YYEEEE. This CDR3 region has 15 residues. The V gene lost 2 bases and the J gene lost 3 bases, with 15 bases spanning the gap. The CDR3 here is CASSFRLGVFYEQYF. The CDR3 DNA reads TGTGCCAGCAGCTTCAGACTAGGGGTTTTCTACGAGCAGTACTTC.